A selection of T cell receptor beta chains follows, all from one sample in a study of CD8+ T cells in alopecia areata. Data came from immunoSEQ multiplex PCR; TCRdb stores just in-frame clones and leaves some out. The table shows about 91,000 clones, with 40% to 45% occurring only once. The sequencing input was CD4+ T cells sorted from blood. The receptors originated from a human donor with alopecia areata. Each CDR3 is given with its conserved first and last residue. D genes are given only for firm matches. Rows give clone size only sometimes, using once, few, many, or a class for an expanded clone.

d_gene	v_gene	j_gene	abundance	CDR3nt	CDR3aa
TRBD2	TRBV7-2	TRBJ2-7	-	TGTGCCAGCAGCCGAACTAGCGGGGGGTCCTACGAGCAGTACTTC	CASSRTSGGSYEQYF
-	TRBV6-5	TRBJ2-7	-	TGTGCCAGCAGTTACTCCGTATCGAGCTCCTACGAGCAGTACTTC	CASSYSVSSSYEQYF
TRBD2	TRBV27	TRBJ2-4	-	TGTGCCAGCAGTTTCCGGGAGGCAGCCAAAAACATTCAGTACTTC	CASSFREAAKNIQYF
TRBD2	TRBV29-1	TRBJ2-1	-	TGCAGCGTTGAAGCGAGCGGGGGGGCAAATGAGCAGTTCTTC	CSVEASGGANEQFF
-	TRBV7-2	TRBJ1-2	few	TGTGCCAGCAGCCCGACTCAGATGCGTGGGTATGGCTACACCTTC	CASSPTQMRGYGYTF
TRBD1	TRBV9	TRBJ2-2	-	TGTGCCAGCAGCGTACGAGGGGGCCTCACCGGGGAGCTGTTTTTT	CASSVRGGLTGELFF
TRBD2	TRBV28	TRBJ2-3	few	TGTGCCAGCAGTCTCGGGACTAGCGGGAAAACAGATACGCAGTATTTT	CASSLGTSGKTDTQYF
-	TRBV29-1	TRBJ2-5	-	TGCAGCGTTGCCGAGGGTGAGGAGACCCAGTACTTC	CSVAEGEETQYF
-	TRBV29-1	TRBJ2-4	-	TGCAGCGTTGAGGGTCTAGCCAAAAACATTCAGTACTTC	CSVEGLAKNIQYF
TRBD1	TRBV2	TRBJ1-1	-	TGTGCCAGCAGTGAAGGGACAGGGGGCGCCGGGAACACTGAAGCTTTCTTT	CASSEGTGGAGNTEAFF
-	TRBV5-4	TRBJ2-1	-	TGTGCCAGCAGTCAGAGAAAAGGGGAAAATGAGCAGTTCTTC	CASSQRKGENEQFF
TRBD1	TRBV15	TRBJ2-1	once	TGTGCCACCAGCAGAGATCTCGGGACAGGGTCAAACAATGAGCAGTTCTTC	CATSRDLGTGSNNEQFF
-	TRBV29-1	TRBJ2-6	-	TGCAGCGTTGCCGAGTCTGGGGCCAACGTCCTGACTTTC	CSVAESGANVLTF
-	TRBV7-2	TRBJ2-1	-	TGTGCCAGCAGCTTAGTGGCGGCACAGTCCAATGAGCAGTTCTTC	CASSLVAAQSNEQFF
-	TRBV18	TRBJ2-3	-	TGTGCCAGCTCAGGATCAGATACGCAGTATTTT	CASSGSDTQYF
-	TRBV29-1	TRBJ2-7	few	TGCAGCGTTGGTTACCGACAGTACCTGGGGGAGCAGTACTTC	CSVGYRQYLGEQYF
TRBD2	TRBV29-1	TRBJ2-3	-	TGCAGCGTTGATCGGGCGGGAGTCAGCACAGATACGCAGTATTTT	CSVDRAGVSTDTQYF
TRBD1	TRBV11-2	TRBJ2-6	-	TGTGCCAGCAGCCCCGCCGTGGGGACAGGGGGCTATGTGGCCAACGTCCTGACTTTC	CASSPAVGTGGYVANVLTF
-	TRBV30	TRBJ2-1	-	TGTGCCTGGAGTGGAGGCGGGGTAGGCTCCTACAATGAGCAGTTCTTC	CAWSGGGVGSYNEQFF
-	TRBV28	TRBJ2-2	-	TGTGCCAGCAGTTTAATGGTCGGGGAGCTGTTTTTT	CASSLMVGELFF
-	TRBV29-1	TRBJ1-1	-	TGCAGCGTTCGAGACGTTAACACTGAAGCTTTCTTT	CSVRDVNTEAFF
-	TRBV11-2	TRBJ2-7	-	TGTGCCAGCAGGGCCGCGGGGAGACGGGGGAACGAGCAGTACTTC	CASRAAGRRGNEQYF
-	TRBV18	TRBJ2-4	few	TGTGCCAGCTCACCACCGAAGACTGAAAAAAACATTCAGTACTTC	CASSPPKTEKNIQYF
TRBD1	TRBV4-2	TRBJ2-2	once	TGTGCCAGCAGCCAAGTGGCAGGGGGCGTTACCGGGGAGCTGTTTTTT	CASSQVAGGVTGELFF
-	TRBV29-1	TRBJ2-5	few	TGCAGCGTTGCATCACGACAGGTAGAGACCCAGTACTTC	CSVASRQVETQYF
-	TRBV14	TRBJ1-1	-	TGTGCCAGCAGCCCGCAGCCCAGGGGAGCCCTGTTTCGAGCTTTCTTT	CASSPQPRGALFRAFF
-	TRBV11-2	TRBJ2-6	-	TGTGCCAGCAGCTCAACACAGGGTTGGGGCTCAAACGTCCTGACTTTC	CASSSTQGWGSNVLTF
TRBD1	TRBV29-1	TRBJ2-4	-	TGCAGCGTTTTCAGGGGGAACATTCAGTACTTC	CSVFRGNIQYF
-	TRBV30	TRBJ2-1	-	TGTGCCTGGCGCCCCGGCAGCCGGGAGTTCTTC	CAWRPGSREFF
-	TRBV29-1	TRBJ1-2	-	TGCAGCGTTGAGATCGGTTATTTCTATGGCTACACCTTC	CSVEIGYFYGYTF
-	TRBV5-1	TRBJ2-1	few	TGCGCCAGCAGCTTGGATCGTGAGCAGTTCTTC	CASSLDREQFF
TRBD2	TRBV5-1	TRBJ2-7	-	TGCGCCAGCAGCCGCGTAGCGGGCCAAGACGAGCAGTACTTC	CASSRVAGQDEQYF
-	TRBV11-2	TRBJ1-6	-	TGTAAGTGGGCTCGGTCACCCCTCCACTTT	CKWARSPLHF
-	TRBV4-2	TRBJ2-7	once	TGTGCCAGCAGCCAAGATCTTCCCTCCGGAGGGCAGTACTTC	CASSQDLPSGGQYF
-	TRBV29-1	TRBJ2-1	-	TGCAGCGTTGGACTGCTGACTAGTGGTAGCTTCTTC	CSVGLLTSGSFF
-	TRBV4-1	TRBJ1-2	-	TGCGCCAGCAGGGAGGGGAGCAGGAACGCTAACTATGGCTACACCTTC	CASREGSRNANYGYTF
-	TRBV6-6	TRBJ2-7	-	TGTGCCAGCAGCTCAGGGCAGGGCAGAAGCTACGAGCAGTACTTC	CASSSGQGRSYEQYF
TRBD2	TRBV29-1	TRBJ2-1	-	TGCAGCGCCTCTAGCGGGGCCCTCCAAAGCTCCTACAATGAGCAGTTCTTC	CSASSGALQSSYNEQFF
-	TRBV5-6	TRBJ2-7	-	TGTGCCAGCAGCTTAGGTTGGGGGGAGCAGTACTTC	CASSLGWGEQYF
TRBD2	TRBV30	TRBJ2-5	-	TGTGCCTGCAGCCGGGGACTAGCGGGAGATCAAGAGACCCAGTACTTC	CACSRGLAGDQETQYF